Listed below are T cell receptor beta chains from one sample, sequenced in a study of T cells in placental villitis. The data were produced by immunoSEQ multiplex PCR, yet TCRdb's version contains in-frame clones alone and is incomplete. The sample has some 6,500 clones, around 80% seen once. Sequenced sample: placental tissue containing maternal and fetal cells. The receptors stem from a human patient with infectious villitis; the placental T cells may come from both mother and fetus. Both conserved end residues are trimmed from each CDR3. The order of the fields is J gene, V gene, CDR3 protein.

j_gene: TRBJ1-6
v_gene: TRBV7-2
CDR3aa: ASSLGQPASPLH

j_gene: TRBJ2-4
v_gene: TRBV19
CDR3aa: ASSIQWEKNIQY

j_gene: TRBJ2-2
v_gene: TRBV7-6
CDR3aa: ASSLRASGVTGELF

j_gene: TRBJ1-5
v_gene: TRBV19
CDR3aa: ASSIPGFDQPQH

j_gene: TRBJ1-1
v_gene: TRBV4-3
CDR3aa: ASSQVTRGDEAF

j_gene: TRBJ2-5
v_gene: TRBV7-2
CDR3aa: ASSLVGAGQETQY

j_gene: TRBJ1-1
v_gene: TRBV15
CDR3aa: ATRGGEGLILEAF

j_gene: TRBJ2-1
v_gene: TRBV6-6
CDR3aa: ASSPGLAGGSDNEQF

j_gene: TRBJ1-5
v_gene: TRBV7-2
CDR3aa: ASSSQDRNQPQH

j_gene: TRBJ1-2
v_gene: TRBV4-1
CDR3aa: ASSQDDVGSYGYT

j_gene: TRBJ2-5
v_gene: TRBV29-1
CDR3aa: SVTSGVDQETQY

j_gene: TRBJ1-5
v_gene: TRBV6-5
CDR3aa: ASSDTWRGDQPQH

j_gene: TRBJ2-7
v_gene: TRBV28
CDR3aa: ASSSRDRGREQY

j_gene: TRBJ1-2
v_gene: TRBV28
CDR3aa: ASSKGSRSPRGYT

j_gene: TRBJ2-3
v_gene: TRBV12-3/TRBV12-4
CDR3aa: ASRLEGTQY

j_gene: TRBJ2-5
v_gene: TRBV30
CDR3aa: AWSGPGGPGETQY

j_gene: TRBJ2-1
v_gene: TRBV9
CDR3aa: ASSRLGTGAYNEQF

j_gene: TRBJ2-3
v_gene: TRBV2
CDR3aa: ASSEFLSGTDTQY

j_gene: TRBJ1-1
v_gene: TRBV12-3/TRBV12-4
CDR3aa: ASSLAGAEAF

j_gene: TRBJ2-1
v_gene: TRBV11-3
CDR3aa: ASSLAGSFYNEQF

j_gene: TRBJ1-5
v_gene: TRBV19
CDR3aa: ASRPLGPRRQPQH

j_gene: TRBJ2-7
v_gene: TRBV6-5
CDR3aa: ASSISGGGEQY

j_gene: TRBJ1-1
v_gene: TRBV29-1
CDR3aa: SVKGQLNTEAF

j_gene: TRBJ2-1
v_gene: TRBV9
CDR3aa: ASSVGHGGGGEQF

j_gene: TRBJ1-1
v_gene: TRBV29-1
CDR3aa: SVSTDLNTEAF

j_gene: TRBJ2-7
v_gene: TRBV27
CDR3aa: ASSPDGTLFYEQY

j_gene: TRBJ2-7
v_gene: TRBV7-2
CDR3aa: ASSPRLQSDYEQY

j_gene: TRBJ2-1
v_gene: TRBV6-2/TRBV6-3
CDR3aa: ASSLNHYNEQF

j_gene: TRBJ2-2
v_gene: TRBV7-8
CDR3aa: ASSPHLGRLNTGELF

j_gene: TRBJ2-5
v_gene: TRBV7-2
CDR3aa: ASSSLGGQETQY

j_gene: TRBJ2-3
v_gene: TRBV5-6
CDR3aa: ASSVTDTQY

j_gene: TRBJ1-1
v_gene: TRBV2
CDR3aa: ASGTYTEAF

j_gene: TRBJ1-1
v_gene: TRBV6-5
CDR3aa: ASSYTSIGTPEAF

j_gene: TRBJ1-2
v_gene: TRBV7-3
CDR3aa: ASSQSGTGSGYT

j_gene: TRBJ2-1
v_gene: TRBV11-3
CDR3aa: ASSSGTSGVVEQF

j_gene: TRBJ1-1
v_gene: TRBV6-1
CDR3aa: ASSEAKQQGKTEAF

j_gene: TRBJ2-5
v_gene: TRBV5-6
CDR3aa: ASSVGTGTLTTQETQY

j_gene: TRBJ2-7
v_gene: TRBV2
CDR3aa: ASGGTSGVYEQY

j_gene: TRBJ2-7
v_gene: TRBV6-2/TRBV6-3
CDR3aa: ASSYKAIFSYEQY

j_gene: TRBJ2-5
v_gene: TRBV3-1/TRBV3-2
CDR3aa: ASSPAGALQETQY

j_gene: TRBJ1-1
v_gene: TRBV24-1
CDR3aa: ATSDSPGEYTEAF

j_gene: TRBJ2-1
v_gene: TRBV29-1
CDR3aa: SVAWGGTYNEQF

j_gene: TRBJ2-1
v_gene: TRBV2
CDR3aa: ASGLYNEQF

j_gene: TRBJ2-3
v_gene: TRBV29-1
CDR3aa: SLSKGMVDTQY